These T cell receptor beta chains were read from a single sample in a study of cytomegalovirus exposure and HLA in healthy donors. Clones were sequenced by immunoSEQ multiplex PCR, and TCRdb holds only the in-frame ones, with some missing. The sample holds 55,000 to 75,000 clones; 70% to 85% are singletons and the top ten take around 10%. Specimen: PBMCs. These receptors were collected from a human donor in good health. CDR3s include the opening cysteine and the closing phenylalanine or tryptophan. A D gene is named only where the DNA matches it firmly. Size tells how often a clone was seen (once, few, many) or the class of an expanded clone, and some rows leave it out.

V	D	length	size	J	CDR3	DNA
TRBV15	TRBD2	16	NA	TRBJ2-7	CATSRDQGSGTHEQYF	TGTGCCACCAGCAGAGATCAGGGTAGCGGGACCCACGAGCAGTACTTC
TRBV29-1	TRBD2	16	NA	TRBJ2-1	CSVEALSGKQGNEQFF	TGCAGCGTTGAAGCCCTTAGCGGGAAACAGGGCAATGAGCAGTTCTTC
TRBV9	NA	14	once	TRBJ1-2	CASSPKTEVYGYTF	TGTGCCAGCAGCCCCAAGACCGAGGTCTACGGCTACACCTTC
TRBV28	TRBD2	13	NA	TRBJ2-5	CASGTSRWETQYF	TGTGCCAGCGGGACTAGCAGGTGGGAGACCCAGTACTTC
TRBV5-8	TRBD1	18	NA	TRBJ1-1	CAGTDYHHRGQAYTEAFF	TGTGCCGGGACGGATTACCACCACCGGGGACAGGCCTACACTGAAGCTTTCTTT
TRBV6-1	TRBD1	14	NA	TRBJ1-1	CASSVQGASAEAFF	TGTGCCAGCAGTGTCCAGGGGGCGTCGGCTGAAGCTTTCTTT
TRBV7-9	TRBD2	16	NA	TRBJ2-2	CASSFGTSGSTGELFF	TGTGCCAGCAGCTTTGGGACTAGCGGATCCACCGGGGAGCTGTTTTTT
TRBV5-1	TRBD2	17	NA	TRBJ2-2	CASSLVVLAGGTGELFF	TGCGCCAGCAGCTTGGTCGTACTAGCGGGAGGCACCGGGGAGCTGTTTTTT
TRBV29-1	NA	13	NA	TRBJ2-5	CSVEGLSQETQYF	TGCAGCGTTGAGGGCCTGTCCCAAGAGACCCAGTACTTC
TRBV9	TRBD1	14	few	TRBJ2-1	CASDRGLGYNEQFF	TGTGCCAGCGACAGGGGCCTTGGGTACAATGAGCAGTTCTTC
TRBV5-6	TRBD1	14	NA	TRBJ1-5	CASSVQGGGQPQHF	TGTGCCAGCAGCGTACAGGGGGGAGGTCAGCCCCAGCATTTT
TRBV21-1	NA	14	NA	TRBJ1-2	CASTRRGLNYGYTF	TGTGCCAGCACCCGACGCGGGCTTAACTATGGCTACACCTTC
TRBV7-8	NA	14	NA	TRBJ1-1	CASSMSTAGTEAFF	TGTGCCAGCAGCATGTCTACAGCGGGGACTGAAGCTTTCTTT
TRBV25-1	NA	16	NA	TRBJ1-2	CASSDWAKDRHYGYTF	TGTGCCAGCAGTGATTGGGCGAAGGACAGACACTATGGCTACACCTTC
TRBV30	TRBD2	15	few	TRBJ2-7	CAWANLLAGAVEQYF	TGTGCCTGGGCGAATCTACTAGCGGGAGCGGTCGAGCAGTACTTC
TRBV11-2	TRBD2	15	NA	TRBJ2-3	CASSQAGGVTDTQYF	TGTGCCAGCAGCCAGGCGGGAGGGGTCACAGATACGCAGTATTTT
TRBV6-1	NA	14	NA	TRBJ2-7	CASSVVGVGYGQYF	TGTGCCAGCAGTGTCGTGGGAGTAGGCTACGGGCAGTACTTC
TRBV6-6	NA	15	NA	TRBJ1-5	CASSYSTTGNQPQHF	TGTGCCAGCAGTTACTCGACGACAGGAAATCAGCCCCAGCATTTT
TRBV30	NA	11	NA	TRBJ1-1	CAWSVVRDICF	TGTGCCTGGAGTGTCGTCCGGGACATTTGCTTT
TRBV2	TRBD1	17	NA	TRBJ2-5	CASSEHLETGGFQTQYF	TGTGCCAGCAGTGAGCATTTGGAGACAGGGGGCTTCCAGACCCAGTACTTC
TRBV7-9	TRBD1	15	NA	TRBJ2-7	CASSRRDRPVDEQYF	TGTGCCAGCAGCAGAAGGGACAGACCCGTTGACGAGCAGTACTTC
TRBV7-9	TRBD2	16	NA	TRBJ2-5	CASSLHGLAVQETQYF	TGTGCCAGCAGCTTACATGGACTAGCGGTTCAAGAGACCCAGTACTTC
TRBV5-1	TRBD1	16	NA	TRBJ1-1	CASSYGTGGASPEAFF	TGCGCCAGCAGCTATGGGACAGGGGGCGCGTCGCCTGAAGCTTTCTTT
TRBV14	NA	18	few	TRBJ2-3	CASSRGSRRGLGLDTQYF	TGTGCCAGCAGCCGGGGGTCCCGACGGGGGTTGGGTTTGGATACGCAGTATTTT
TRBV29-1	TRBD1	13	NA	TRBJ2-3	CSVDRGRTDTQYF	TGCAGCGTCGACAGGGGGCGTACAGATACGCAGTATTTT
TRBV5-1	NA	14	NA	TRBJ2-2	CASSPRQATGELFF	TGCGCCAGCAGCCCGCGACAGGCCACCGGGGAGCTGTTTTTT
TRBV7-6	TRBD2	14	NA	TRBJ2-7	CASSLSRGGGEQYF	TGTGCCAGCAGCTTGTCCCGGGGGGGAGGCGAGCAGTACTTC
TRBV30	NA	14	NA	TRBJ2-1	CAWGRGQRSNEQFF	TGTGCCTGGGGACGTGGACAGCGAAGTAATGAGCAGTTCTTC
TRBV10-1	TRBD2	14	few	TRBJ2-3	CASSPGLGADTQYF	TGCGCCAGCAGTCCGGGACTAGGGGCAGATACGCAGTATTTT